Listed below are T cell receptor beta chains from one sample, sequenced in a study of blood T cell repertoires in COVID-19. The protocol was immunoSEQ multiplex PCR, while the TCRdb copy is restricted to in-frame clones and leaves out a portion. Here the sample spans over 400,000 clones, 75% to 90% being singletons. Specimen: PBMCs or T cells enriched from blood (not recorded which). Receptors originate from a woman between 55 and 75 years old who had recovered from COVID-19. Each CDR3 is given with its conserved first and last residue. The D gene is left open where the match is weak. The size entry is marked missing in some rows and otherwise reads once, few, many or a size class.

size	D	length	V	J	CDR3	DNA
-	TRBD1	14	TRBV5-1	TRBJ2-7	CASSLGGPSYEQYF	TGCGCCAGCAGCTTAGGGGGCCCCTCCTACGAGCAGTACTTC
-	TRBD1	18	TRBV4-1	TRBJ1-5	CASSQGAAYDRASQPQHF	TGCGCCAGCAGCCAAGGAGCGGCATATGACAGGGCCTCCCAGCCCCAGCATTTT
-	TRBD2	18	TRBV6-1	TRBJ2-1	CASSERTRSSGHYNEQFF	TGTGCCAGCAGTGAAAGGACGAGGTCTAGCGGGCACTACAATGAGCAGTTCTTC
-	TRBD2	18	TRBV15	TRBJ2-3	CATSSPGLAGGSTDTQYF	TGTGCCACCAGCAGTCCGGGACTAGCGGGGGGTAGCACAGATACGCAGTATTTT
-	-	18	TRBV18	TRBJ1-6	CASSFSKADSTYNSPLHF	TGTGCCAGCTCGTTCTCTAAAGCAGACTCAACCTATAATTCACCCCTCCACTTT
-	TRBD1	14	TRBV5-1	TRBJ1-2	CASSYRQGNYGYTF	TGCGCCAGCAGCTACAGACAGGGGAACTATGGCTACACCTTC
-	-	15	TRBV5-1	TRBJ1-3	CASSLGAGSGNTIYF	TGCGCCAGCAGCTTGGGAGCGGGCTCTGGAAACACCATATATTTT
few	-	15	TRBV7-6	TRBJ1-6	CASSLAAVVDSPLHF	TGTGCCAGCAGCTTAGCGGCGGTAGTCGATTCACCCCTCCACTTT
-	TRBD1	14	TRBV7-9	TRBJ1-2	CASSESGTAYGYTF	TGTGCCAGCAGCGAATCCGGGACAGCCTATGGCTACACCTTC
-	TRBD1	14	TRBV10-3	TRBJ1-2	CAISESGQGGGYTF	TGTGCCATCAGTGAGTCCGGACAGGGAGGGGGCTACACCTTC